This TCR beta chain stems from a study of cytomegalovirus exposure and HLA in healthy donors. Background on the study: One earlier analysis, a look at some 180 million T cells, found roughly 110 million unique TCR beta sequences. Most genotyped donors, approximately 81% of about 360, had Caucasian-associated genetic ancestry. Notes on the study in general: Both high specificity and high sensitivity reportedly marked the classifier's diagnosis of cytomegalovirus status. Apart from CMV serostatus, no immune exposure information was available.

Primers: 60 Vbeta forward and 13 Jbeta reverse. Profiled with immunoSEQ multiplex PCR; TCRdb holds only in-frame clones, not every one. The table records 95,000 to 150,000 clones, approximately 81% of them present only once. With respect to this clone: No antigen is known for it.

The CDR3 length is 17 residues. Germline lookup yields CDR1 SGHTA and CDR2 FQGNSA. The V segment lost 5 bases and the J segment 5 bases; nucleotides outside the gene matches: 14. The chain couples TRBV7-2 to TRBJ1-2; 10 bases are shared with TRBD1. This sequence originates from a man between 18 and 35 years old in good health and CMV-seropositive. Material: PBMCs. The CDR3 is CASSQDRGLVTAYGYTF. The CDR3 DNA follows: TGTGCCAGCAGCCAAGACAGGGGGCTCGTGACCGCTTATGGCTACACCTTC.